This TCR beta chain was recorded in a study of T cell responses to AZD1222 COVID-19 vaccine. Measured with immunoSEQ multiplex PCR; TCRdb has only the in-frame clones, and not every one. The table shows under 95,000 clones, with more than 90% occurring only once. This clone was seen only a few times. The origin of this receptor is an adult in good health. The source material was peripheral blood, sampled on day 0 of AZD1222 vaccination.

CDR3: CASSQGGFLSYNEQFF. The CDR3 DNA sequence: TGTGCCAGTTCTCAGGGTGGCTTTCTATCCTACAATGAGCAGTTCTTC. This sequence joins TRBV19 and TRBJ2-1; possible D gene TRBD1, 5 bases. Trimming cost V 8 bases and J 1 base, with 18 bases left between them. The CDR3 length is 16 residues. CDR1 and CDR2 (germline): LNHDA, SQIVND (reference sequence).